A single sample is the source of the 2 T cell receptor beta chains below, sequenced in a study of CD8+ T cells in alopecia areata. Sequencing relied on a cDNA template that was reverse transcribed from extracted RNA. The protocol was immunoSEQ multiplex PCR, while the TCRdb copy is restricted to in-frame clones and leaves out a portion. The table shows about 220,000 clones, with around 57% occurring only once. Treatment described: oral pan-JAK inhibitor, 5-10 mg twice daily. Sequencing used CD4+ T cells sorted from blood, obtained at week 4, from a patient treated with tofacitinib. The receptors originated from a human donor with alopecia areata.

The chain employs TRBV29-1 and TRBJ2-3; 8 bases fit TRBD2. Looked up from germline, CDR1 is SQVTM and CDR2 is ANQGSEA. The CDR3 covers 13 residues. The J segment lost 1 base and the V segment lost 7 bases, leaving 4 bases of the junction unmatched. CDR3 region: CSGETSGTDTQYF. The CDR3 region has the DNA TGCAGCGGCGAGACTAGCGGCACAGATACGCAGTATTTT.

This rearrangement joins TRBV30 to TRBJ1-4; D remains ambiguous. CDR3 length equals 11 residues. Trimming pared 0 bases from V and 13 bases from J, leaving 9 bases between. Germline values: CDR1 GTSNPN, CDR2 SVGIG (reference sequence). CDR3 sequence: CAWSVLERLFF. CDR3 nucleotide sequence: TGTGCCTGGAGTGTACTAGAGCGACTGTTTTTT.